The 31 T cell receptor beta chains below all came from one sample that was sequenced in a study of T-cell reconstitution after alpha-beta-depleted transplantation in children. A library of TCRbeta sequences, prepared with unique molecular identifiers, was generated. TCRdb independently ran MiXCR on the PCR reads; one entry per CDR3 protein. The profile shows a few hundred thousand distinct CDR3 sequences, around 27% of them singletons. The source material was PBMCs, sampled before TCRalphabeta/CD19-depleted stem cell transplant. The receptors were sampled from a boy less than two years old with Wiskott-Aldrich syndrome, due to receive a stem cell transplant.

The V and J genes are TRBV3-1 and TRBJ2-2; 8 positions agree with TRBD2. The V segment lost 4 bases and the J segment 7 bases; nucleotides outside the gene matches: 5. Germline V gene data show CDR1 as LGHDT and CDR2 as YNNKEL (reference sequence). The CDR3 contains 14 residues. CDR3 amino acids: CASSLSGVDGELFF. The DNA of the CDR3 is TGTGCCAGCAGCCTTAGCGGGGTGGACGGGGAGCTGTTTTTT.

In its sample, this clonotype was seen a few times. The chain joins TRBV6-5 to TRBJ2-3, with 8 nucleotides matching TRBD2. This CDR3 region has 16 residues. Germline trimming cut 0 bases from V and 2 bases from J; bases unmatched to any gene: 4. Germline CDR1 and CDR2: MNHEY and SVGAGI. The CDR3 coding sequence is TGTGCCAGCAGTTACTCGCCGGGAGGGCCCACAGATACGCAGTATTTT. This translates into CASSYSPGGPTDTQYF.

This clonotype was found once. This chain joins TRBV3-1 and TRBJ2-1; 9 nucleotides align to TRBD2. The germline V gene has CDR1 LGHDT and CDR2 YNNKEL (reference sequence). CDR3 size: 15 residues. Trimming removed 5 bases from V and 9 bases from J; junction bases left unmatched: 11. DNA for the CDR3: TGTGCCAGCAGCAAGGAGCTAGCGGGAAAAGTTGAGCAGTTCTTC. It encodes CASSKELAGKVEQFF.

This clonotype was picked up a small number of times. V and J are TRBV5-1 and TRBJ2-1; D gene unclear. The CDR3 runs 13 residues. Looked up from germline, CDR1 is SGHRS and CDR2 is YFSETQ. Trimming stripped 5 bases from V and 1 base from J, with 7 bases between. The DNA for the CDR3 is TGCGCCAGCAGGTCGGTGTCCTACAATGAGCAGTTCTTC. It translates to CASRSVSYNEQFF.

CDR3 protein: CSARSGQASYEQYF. DNA for the CDR3: TGCAGTGCTAGATCTGGACAGGCAAGCTACGAGCAGTACTTC. V gene TRBV20-1 combines with J gene TRBJ2-7, with 7 bases matching TRBD1. The CDR3 extends over 14 amino acids. J gave up 3 bases and V 2 bases, and 7 bases lay outside the gene matches. Germline V gives CDR1 DFQATT, CDR2 SNEGSKA (reference sequence).

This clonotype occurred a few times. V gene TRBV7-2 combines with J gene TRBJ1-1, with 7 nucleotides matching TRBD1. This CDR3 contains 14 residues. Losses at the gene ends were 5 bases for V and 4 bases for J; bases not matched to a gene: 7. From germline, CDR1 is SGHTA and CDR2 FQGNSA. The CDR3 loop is CASSPPTGLTEAFF. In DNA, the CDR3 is TGTGCCAGCAGCCCGCCGACAGGGCTCACTGAAGCTTTCTTT.

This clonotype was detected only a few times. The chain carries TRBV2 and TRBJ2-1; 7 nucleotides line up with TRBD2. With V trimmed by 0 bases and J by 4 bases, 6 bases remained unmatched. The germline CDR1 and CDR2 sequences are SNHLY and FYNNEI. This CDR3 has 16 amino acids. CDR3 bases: TGTGCCAGCAGTGAAGCGGGACTACAAAGATACAATGAGCAGTTCTTC. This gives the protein CASSEAGLQRYNEQFF.

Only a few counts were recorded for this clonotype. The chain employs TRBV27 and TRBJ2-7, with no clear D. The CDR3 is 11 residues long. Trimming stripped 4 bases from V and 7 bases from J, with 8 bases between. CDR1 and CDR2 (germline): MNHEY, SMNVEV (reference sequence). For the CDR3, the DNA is TGTGCCAGCAGTTACCGGAAGGAGCAGTACTTC. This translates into CASSYRKEQYF.

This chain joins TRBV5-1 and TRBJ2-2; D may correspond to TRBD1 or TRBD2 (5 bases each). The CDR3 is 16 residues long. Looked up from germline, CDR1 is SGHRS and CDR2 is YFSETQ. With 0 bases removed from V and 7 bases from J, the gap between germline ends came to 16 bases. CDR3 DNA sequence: TGCGCCAGCAGCTTGGAGGGGCCGTTGAGGGACGGGGAGCTGTTTTTT. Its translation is CASSLEGPLRDGELFF. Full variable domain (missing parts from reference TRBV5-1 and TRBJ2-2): KAGVTQTPRYLIKTRGQQVTLSCSPISGHRSVSWYQQTPGQGLQFLFEYFSETQRNKGNFPGRFSGRQFSNSRSEMNVSTLELGDSALYLCASSLEGPLRDGELFFGEGSRLTVL.

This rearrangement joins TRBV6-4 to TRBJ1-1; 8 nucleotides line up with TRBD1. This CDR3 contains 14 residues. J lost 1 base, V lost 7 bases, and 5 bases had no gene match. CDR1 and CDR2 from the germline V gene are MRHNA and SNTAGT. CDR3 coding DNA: TGTGCCAGCAAAGGACAGGGTGGGAACACTGAAGCTTTCTTT. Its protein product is CASKGQGGNTEAFF.

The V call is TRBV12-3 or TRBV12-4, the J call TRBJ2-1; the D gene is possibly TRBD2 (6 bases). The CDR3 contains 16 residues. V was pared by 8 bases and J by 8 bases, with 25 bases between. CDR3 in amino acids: CASRSEGRPSDDEQFF. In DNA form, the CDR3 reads TGTGCCAGCCGATCCGAGGGCAGGCCTAGCGACGATGAGCAGTTCTTC.

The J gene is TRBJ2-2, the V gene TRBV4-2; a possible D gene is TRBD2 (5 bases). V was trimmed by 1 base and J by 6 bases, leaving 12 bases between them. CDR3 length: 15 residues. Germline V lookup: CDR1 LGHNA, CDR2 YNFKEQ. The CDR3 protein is CASSQGSGRSGELFF. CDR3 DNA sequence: TGTGCCAGCAGCCAAGGGTCGGGAAGGTCCGGGGAGCTGTTTTTT.

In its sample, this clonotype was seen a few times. CDR3 nucleotide sequence: TGTGCCAGCAGCATCGACAGGGGAGAAGCTTTCTTT. This encodes CASSIDRGEAFF. The chain employs TRBV7-3 and TRBJ1-1; TRBD1 matches at 8 bases. This CDR3 region has 12 residues. V shed 5 bases and J 8 bases; nucleotides not matched to a gene: 4. Germline assignment: CDR1 SGHTA and CDR2 FQGTGA.

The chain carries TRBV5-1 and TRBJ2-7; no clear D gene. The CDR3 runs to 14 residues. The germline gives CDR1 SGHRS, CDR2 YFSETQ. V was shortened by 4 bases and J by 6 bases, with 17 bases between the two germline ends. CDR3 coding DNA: TGCGCCAGCAGCAACTCCAGGCCCGCGGTCGAGCAGTACTTC. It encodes CASSNSRPAVEQYF. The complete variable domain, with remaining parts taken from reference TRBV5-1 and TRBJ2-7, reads KAGVTQTPRYLIKTRGQQVTLSCSPISGHRSVSWYQQTPGQGLQFLFEYFSETQRNKGNFPGRFSGRQFSNSRSEMNVSTLELGDSALYLCASSNSRPAVEQYFGPGTRLTVT.

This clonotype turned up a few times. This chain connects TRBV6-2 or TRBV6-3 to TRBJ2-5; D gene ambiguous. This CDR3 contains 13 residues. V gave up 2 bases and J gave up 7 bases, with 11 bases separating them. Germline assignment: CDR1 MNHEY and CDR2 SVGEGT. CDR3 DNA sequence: TGTGCCAGCAGTTACCTCGGGCCCGGGACCCAGTACTTC. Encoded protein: CASSYLGPGTQYF.

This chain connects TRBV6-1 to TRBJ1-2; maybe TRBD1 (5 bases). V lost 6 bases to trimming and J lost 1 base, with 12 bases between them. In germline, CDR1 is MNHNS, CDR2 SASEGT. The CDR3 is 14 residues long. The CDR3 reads CASSGGSLNYGYTF. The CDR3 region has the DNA TGTGCCAGCAGCGGGGGGAGTCTTAACTATGGCTACACCTTC.

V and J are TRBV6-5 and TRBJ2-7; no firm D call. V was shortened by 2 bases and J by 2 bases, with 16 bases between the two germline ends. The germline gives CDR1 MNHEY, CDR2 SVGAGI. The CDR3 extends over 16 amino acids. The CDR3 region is CASSYLGSVGTYEQYF. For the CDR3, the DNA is TGTGCCAGCAGTTACCTCGGCTCCGTGGGTACCTACGAGCAGTACTTC.

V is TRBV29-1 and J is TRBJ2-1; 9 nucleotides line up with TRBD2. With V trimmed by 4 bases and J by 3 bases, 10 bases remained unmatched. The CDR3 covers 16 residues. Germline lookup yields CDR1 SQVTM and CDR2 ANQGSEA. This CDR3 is CSVVAMAGGIYNEQFF. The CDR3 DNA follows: TGCAGCGTTGTAGCGATGGCGGGAGGGATCTACAATGAGCAGTTCTTC.

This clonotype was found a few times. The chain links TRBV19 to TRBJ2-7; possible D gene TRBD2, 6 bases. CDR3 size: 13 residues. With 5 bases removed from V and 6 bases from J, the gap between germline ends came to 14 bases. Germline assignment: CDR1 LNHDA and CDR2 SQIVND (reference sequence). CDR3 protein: CASSEAGAGEQYF. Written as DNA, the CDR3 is TGTGCCAGTAGTGAAGCGGGTGCGGGCGAGCAGTACTTC.

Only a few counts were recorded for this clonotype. The chain's CDR3 is CASSPRGPGGTQYF. The DNA for the CDR3 is TGCGCCAGCAGCCCCAGGGGACCAGGCGGTACGCAGTATTTT. The rearrangement joins TRBV5-1 to TRBJ2-3; weak D call: TRBD1 (6 bases). Germline CDR1 and CDR2: SGHRS and YFSETQ. V was pared by 4 bases and J by 8 bases, with 17 bases between. The CDR3 consists of 14 residues.

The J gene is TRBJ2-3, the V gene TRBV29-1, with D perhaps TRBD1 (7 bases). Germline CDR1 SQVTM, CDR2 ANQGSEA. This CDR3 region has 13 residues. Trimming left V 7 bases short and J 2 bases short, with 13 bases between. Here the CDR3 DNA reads TGCAGCGCCAGGGGGGATACCACAGATACGCAGTATTTT. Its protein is CSARGDTTDTQYF.

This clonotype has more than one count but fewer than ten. The CDR3 region is CASSGPTGDRTDTQYF. The DNA for the CDR3 is TGCGCCAGCAGCGGGCCTACAGGGGACCGCACAGATACGCAGTATTTT. This chain uses TRBV5-1 with TRBJ2-3; 7 nucleotides align to TRBD1. The CDR3 covers 16 residues. V trimming: 4 bases; J trimming: 1 base; junction bases outside the gene matches: 9. CDR1 SGHRS and CDR2 YFSETQ come from the germline V gene.

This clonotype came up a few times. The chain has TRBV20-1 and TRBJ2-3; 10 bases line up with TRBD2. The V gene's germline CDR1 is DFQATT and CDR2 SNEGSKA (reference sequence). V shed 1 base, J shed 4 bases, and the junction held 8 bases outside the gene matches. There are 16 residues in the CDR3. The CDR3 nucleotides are TGCAGTGCTAGAGCGGCTAGCGGGAGTGTCGCAGATACGCAGTATTTT. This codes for CSARAASGSVADTQYF.

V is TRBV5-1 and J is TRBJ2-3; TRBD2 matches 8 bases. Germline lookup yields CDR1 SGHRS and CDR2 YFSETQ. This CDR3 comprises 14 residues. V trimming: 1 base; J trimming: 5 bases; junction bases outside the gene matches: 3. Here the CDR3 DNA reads TGCGCCAGCAGCTTGTCAGCGGGAGAAGATACGCAGTATTTT. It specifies CASSLSAGEDTQYF.

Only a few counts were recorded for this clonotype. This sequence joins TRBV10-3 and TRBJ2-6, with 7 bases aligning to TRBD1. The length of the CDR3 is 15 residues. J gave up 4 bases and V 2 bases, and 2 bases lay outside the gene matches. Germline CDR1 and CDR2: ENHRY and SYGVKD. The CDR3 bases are TGTGCCATCAGTGAGGACAGGGCCGGGGCCAACGTCCTGACTTTC. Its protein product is CAISEDRAGANVLTF.

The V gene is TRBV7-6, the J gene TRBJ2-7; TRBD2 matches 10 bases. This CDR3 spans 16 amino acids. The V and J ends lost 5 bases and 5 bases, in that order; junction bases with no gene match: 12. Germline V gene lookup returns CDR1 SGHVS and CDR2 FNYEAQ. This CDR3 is CASSLHPSGSLNEQYF. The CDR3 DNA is TGTGCCAGCAGCCTACACCCTAGCGGGAGTCTCAACGAGCAGTACTTC.

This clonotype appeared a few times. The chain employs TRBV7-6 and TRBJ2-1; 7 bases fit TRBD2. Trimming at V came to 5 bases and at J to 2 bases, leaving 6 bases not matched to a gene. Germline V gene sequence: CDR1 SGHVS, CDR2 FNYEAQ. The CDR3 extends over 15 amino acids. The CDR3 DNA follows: TGTGCCAGCAGCGAAGGGACTATCGCCTACAATGAGCAGTTCTTC. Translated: CASSEGTIAYNEQFF.

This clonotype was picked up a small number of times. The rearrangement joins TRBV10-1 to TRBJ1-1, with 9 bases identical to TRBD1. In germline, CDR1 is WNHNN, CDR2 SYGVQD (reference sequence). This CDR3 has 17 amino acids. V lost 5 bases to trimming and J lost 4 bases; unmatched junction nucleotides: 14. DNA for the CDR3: TGCGCCAGCAGTCCGGGACAGGGAGCGAGGTGGACCACTGAAGCTTTCTTT. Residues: CASSPGQGARWTTEAFF.

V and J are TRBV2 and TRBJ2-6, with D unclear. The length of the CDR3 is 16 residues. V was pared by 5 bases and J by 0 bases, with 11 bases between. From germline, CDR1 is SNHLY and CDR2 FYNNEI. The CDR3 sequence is CASSWTASSGANVLTF. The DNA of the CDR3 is TGTGCCAGCAGTTGGACCGCAAGCTCTGGGGCCAACGTCCTGACTTTC.

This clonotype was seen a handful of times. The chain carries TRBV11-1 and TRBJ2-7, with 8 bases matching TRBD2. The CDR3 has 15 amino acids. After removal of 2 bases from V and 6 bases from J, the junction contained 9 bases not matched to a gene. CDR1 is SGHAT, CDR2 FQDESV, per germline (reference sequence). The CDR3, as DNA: TGTGCCAGCAGCTTATTTTTCGGACTAGCAACCGAGCAGTACTTC. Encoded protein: CASSLFFGLATEQYF.

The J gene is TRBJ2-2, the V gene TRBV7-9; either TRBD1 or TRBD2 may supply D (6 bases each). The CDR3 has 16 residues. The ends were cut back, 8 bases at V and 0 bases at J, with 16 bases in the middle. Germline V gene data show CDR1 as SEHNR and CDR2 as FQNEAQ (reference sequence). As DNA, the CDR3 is TGTGCCAGCCAAACCGCGGGGACAACGAACACCGGGGAGCTGTTTTTT. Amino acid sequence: CASQTAGTTNTGELFF.